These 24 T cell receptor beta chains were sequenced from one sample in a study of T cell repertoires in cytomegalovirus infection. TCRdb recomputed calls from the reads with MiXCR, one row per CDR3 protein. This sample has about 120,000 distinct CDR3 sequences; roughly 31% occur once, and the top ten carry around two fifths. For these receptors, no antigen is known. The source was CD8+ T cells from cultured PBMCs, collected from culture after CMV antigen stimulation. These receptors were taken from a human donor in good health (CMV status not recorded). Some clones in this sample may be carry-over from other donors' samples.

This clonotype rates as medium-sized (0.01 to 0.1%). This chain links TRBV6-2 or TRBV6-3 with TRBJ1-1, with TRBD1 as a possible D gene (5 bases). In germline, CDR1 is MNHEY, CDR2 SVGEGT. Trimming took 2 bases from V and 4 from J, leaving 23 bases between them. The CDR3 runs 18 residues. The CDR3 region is CASSYSRGSAYMGTEAFF. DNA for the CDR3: TGTGCCAGCAGTTACAGTAGGGGATCCGCCTATATGGGCACTGAAGCTTTCTTT.

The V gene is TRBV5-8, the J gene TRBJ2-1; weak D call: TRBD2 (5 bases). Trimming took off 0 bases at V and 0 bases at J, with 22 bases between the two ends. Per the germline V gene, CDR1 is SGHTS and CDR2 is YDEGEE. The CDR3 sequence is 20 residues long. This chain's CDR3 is CASSLGRLDWTGSSYNEQFF. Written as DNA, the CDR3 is TGTGCCAGCAGCTTGGGGCGGTTAGATTGGACGGGAAGCTCCTACAATGAGCAGTTCTTC.

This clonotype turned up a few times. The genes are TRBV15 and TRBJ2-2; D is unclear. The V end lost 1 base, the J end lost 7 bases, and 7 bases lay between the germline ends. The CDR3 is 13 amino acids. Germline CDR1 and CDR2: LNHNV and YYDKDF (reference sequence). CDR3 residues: CATSRGEVGELFF. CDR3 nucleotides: TGTGCCACCAGCAGAGGAGAGGTCGGGGAGCTGTTTTTT.

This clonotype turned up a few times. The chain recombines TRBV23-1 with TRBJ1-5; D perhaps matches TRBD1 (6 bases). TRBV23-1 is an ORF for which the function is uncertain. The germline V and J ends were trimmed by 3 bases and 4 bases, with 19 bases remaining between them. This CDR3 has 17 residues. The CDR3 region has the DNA TGCGCCAGCAGTCATCGACGGTGGGGGGGCTTTAATCAGCCCCAGCATTTT. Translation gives CASSHRRWGGFNQPQHF.

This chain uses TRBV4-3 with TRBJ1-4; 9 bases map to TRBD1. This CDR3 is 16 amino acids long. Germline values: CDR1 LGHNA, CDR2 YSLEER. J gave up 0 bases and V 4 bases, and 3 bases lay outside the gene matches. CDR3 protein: CASSPGQGATNEKLFF. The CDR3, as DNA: TGCGCCAGCAGCCCGGGACAGGGCGCAACTAATGAAAAACTGTTTTTT.

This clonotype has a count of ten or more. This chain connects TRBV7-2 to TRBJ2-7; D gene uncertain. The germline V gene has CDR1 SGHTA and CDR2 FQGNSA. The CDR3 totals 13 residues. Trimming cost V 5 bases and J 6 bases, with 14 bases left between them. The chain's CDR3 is CASSRPPTAEQYF. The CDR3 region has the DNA TGTGCCAGCAGCCGGCCTCCAACCGCCGAGCAGTACTTC.

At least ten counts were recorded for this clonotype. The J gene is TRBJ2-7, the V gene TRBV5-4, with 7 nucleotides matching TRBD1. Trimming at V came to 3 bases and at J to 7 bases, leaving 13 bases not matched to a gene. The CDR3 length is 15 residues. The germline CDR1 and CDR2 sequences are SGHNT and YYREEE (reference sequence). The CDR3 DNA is TGTGCCAGCAGCTGGGGAGAGGGGGCGCAATGGGAGCAGTACTTC. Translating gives CASSWGEGAQWEQYF.

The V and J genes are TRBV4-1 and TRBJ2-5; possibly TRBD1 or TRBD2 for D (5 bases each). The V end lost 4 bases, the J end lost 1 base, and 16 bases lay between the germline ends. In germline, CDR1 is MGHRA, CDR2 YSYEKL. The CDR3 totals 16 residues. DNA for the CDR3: TGCGCCAGCAGCCTGAGGGCTGGGGGAACCCAAGAGACCCAGTACTTC. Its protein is CASSLRAGGTQETQYF.

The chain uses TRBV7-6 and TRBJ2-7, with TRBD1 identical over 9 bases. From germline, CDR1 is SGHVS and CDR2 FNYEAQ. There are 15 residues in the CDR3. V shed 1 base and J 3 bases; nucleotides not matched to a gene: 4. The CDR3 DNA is TGTGCCAGCAGCTTAGGACAGGGGGTAATCTACGAGCAGTACTTC. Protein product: CASSLGQGVIYEQYF.

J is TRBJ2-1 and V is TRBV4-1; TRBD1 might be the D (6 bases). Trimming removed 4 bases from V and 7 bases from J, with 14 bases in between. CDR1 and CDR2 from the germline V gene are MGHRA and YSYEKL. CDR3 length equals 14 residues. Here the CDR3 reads CASSRVTGMNEQFF. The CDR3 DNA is TGCGCCAGCAGCCGTGTAACAGGGATGAATGAGCAGTTCTTC.

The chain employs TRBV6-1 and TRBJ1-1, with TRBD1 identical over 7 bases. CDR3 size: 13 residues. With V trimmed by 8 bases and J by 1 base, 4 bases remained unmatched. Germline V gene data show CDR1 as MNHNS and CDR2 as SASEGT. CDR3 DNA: TGTGCCAGCCAGACAGGGTGGAACACTGAAGCTTTCTTT. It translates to CASQTGWNTEAFF.

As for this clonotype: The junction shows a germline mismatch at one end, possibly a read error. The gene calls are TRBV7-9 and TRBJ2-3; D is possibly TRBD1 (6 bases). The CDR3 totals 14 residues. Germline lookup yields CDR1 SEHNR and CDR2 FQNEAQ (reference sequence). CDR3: CASSPDRSPDTQNF. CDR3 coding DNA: TGTGCCAGCAGCCCCGACAGGTCCCCAGATACGCAGAATTTT. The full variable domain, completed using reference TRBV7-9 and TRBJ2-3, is DTGVSQNPRHKITKRGQNVTFRCDPISEHNRLYWYRQTLGQGPEFLTYFQNEAQLEKSRLLSDRFSAERPKGSFSTLEIQRTEQGDSAMYLCASSPDRSPDTQNFGPGTRLTVL.

The CDR3 loop reads CASSLVSRREAFF. The CDR3 nucleotides are TGTGCCAGCAGCTTAGTATCCCGGAGAGAAGCTTTCTTT. J is TRBJ1-1 and V is TRBV7-4; D is uncertain. V lost 1 base, J lost 8 bases, and 11 bases lay in between. This CDR3 comprises 13 residues. Germline loops: CDR1 SGHVT, CDR2 SQSDAQ. The entire variable domain, with the rest obtained from reference TRBV7-4 and TRBJ1-1, is as follows: GAGVSQSPRYKVAKRGRDVALRCDSISGHVTLYWYRQTLGQGSEVLTYSQSDAQRDKSGRPSGRFSAERPERSVSTLKIQRTEQGDSAVYLCASSLVSRREAFFGQGTRLTVV.

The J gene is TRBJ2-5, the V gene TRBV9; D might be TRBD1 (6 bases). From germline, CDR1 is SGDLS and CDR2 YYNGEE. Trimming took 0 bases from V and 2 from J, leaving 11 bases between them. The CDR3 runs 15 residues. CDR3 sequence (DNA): TGTGCCAGCAGCGTAGCAGGGGCTAGACAAGAGACCCAGTACTTC. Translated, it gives CASSVAGARQETQYF.

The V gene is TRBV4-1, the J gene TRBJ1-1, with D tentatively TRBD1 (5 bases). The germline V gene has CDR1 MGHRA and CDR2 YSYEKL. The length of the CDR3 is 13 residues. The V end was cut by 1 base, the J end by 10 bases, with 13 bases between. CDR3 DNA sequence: TGCGCCAGCAGCCAAGCTCAGGCCCAGGGAGCTTTCTTT. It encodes CASSQAQAQGAFF.

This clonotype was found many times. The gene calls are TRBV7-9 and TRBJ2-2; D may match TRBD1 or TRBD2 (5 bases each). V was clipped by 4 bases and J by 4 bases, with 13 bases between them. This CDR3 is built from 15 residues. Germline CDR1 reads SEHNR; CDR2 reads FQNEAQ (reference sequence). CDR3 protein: CASSSTPGGTGELFF. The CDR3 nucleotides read TGTGCCAGCAGCTCGACCCCTGGGGGCACCGGGGAGCTGTTTTTT.

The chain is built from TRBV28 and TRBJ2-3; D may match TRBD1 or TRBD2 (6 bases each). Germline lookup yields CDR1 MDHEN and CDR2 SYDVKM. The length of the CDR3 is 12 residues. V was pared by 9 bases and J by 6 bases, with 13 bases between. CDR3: CASRQGGDTQYF. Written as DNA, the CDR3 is TGTGCCAGTCGACAAGGGGGGGATACGCAGTATTTT.

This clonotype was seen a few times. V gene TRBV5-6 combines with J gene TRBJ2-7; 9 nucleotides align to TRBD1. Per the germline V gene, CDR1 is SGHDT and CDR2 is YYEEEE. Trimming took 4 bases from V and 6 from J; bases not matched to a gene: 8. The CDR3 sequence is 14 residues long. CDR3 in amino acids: CASSPGTGPIEQYF. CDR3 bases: TGTGCCAGCAGCCCCGGGACAGGGCCGATCGAGCAGTACTTC.

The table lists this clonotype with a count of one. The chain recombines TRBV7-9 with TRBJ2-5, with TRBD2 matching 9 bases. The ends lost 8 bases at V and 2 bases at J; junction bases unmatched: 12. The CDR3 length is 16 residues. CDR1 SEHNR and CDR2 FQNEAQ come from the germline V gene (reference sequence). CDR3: CASVLRASGEQETQYF. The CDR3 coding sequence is TGTGCCAGCGTCCTGCGGGCTAGCGGGGAGCAAGAGACCCAGTACTTC.

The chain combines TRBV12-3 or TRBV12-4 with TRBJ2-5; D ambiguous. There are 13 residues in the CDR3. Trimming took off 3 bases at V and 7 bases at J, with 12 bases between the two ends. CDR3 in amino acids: CASSLSGAGTQYF. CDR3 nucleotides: TGTGCCAGCAGTTTGTCCGGAGCAGGGACCCAGTACTTC.

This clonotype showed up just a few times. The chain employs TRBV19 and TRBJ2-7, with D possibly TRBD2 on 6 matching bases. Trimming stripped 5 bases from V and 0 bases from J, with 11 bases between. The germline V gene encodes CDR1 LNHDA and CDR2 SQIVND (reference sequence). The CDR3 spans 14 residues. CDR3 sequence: CASSPGTLSYEQYF. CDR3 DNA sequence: TGTGCCAGTAGTCCCGGGACTCTCTCCTACGAGCAGTACTTC. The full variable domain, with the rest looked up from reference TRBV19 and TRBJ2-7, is DGGITQSPKYLFRKEGQNVTLSCEQNLNHDAMYWYRQDPGQGLRLIYYSQIVNDFQKGDIAEGYSVSREKKESFPLTVTSAQKNPTAFYLCASSPGTLSYEQYFGPGTRLTVT.

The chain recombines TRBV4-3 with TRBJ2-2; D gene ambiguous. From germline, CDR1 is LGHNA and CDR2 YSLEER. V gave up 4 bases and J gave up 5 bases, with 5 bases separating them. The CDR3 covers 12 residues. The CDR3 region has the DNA TGCGCCAGCAGCCGAGTGACCGGGGAGCTGTTTTTT. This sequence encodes CASSRVTGELFF.

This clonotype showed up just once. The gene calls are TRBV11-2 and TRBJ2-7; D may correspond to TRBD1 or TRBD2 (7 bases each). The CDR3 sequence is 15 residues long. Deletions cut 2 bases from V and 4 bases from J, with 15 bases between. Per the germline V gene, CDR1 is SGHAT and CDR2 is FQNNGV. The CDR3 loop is CASSLSGQGGYEQYF. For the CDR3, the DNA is TGTGCCAGCAGCTTATCGGGGCAGGGGGGGTACGAGCAGTACTTC.

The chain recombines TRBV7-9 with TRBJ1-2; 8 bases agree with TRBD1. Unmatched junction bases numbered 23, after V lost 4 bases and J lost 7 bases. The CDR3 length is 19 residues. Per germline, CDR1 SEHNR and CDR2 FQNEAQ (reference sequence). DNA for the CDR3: TGTGCCAGCAGCTCATCGGACAGGGTGGTTGCCGATTATGCCGGTGGCTACACCTTC. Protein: CASSSSDRVVADYAGGYTF.